These 11 T cell receptor beta chains were sequenced from one sample in a study of blood T cell repertoires in COVID-19. The data were produced by immunoSEQ multiplex PCR, yet TCRdb's version contains in-frame clones alone and is incomplete. Altogether 100,000 or so clones are present, about 86% being singletons, with the ten largest covering 4.1%. Material: peripheral blood. The receptor set was obtained from a man between 60 and 70 years old with acute or convalescent COVID-19.

The CDR3 sequence is CAWSRRGGNQPQHF. CDR3 nucleotide sequence: TGTGCCTGGAGCCGACGGGGAGGCAATCAGCCCCAGCATTTT. This chain uses TRBV30 with TRBJ1-5; D is uncertain. V lost 3 bases and J 2 bases, leaving 11 bases between the germline ends. The CDR3 is 14 amino acids. The germline V gene encodes CDR1 GTSNPN and CDR2 SVGIG (reference sequence).

The chain is built from TRBV7-8 and TRBJ1-5; tentative D call: TRBD1 (5 bases). Per germline, CDR1 SGHVS and CDR2 FQNEAQ. V gave up 5 bases and J gave up 0 bases, with 14 bases separating them. The CDR3 extends over 16 amino acids. The chain's CDR3 is CASSPGEVNSNQPQHF. The CDR3 DNA reads as TGTGCCAGCAGCCCGGGGGAGGTAAATAGCAATCAGCCCCAGCATTTT.

The V and J genes are TRBV4-1 and TRBJ2-5; TRBD2 aligns across 14 bases. Germline-derived CDR1 and CDR2 are MGHRA and YSYEKL. The J segment lost 7 bases and the V segment lost 4 bases, leaving 14 bases of the junction unmatched. The CDR3 is 18 amino acids. The CDR3 loop is CASSRDGLAGGTPVTQYF. The CDR3 region has the DNA TGCGCCAGCAGCCGCGACGGACTAGCGGGGGGTACCCCTGTGACCCAGTACTTC.

The chain couples TRBV2 to TRBJ1-5; weak D call: TRBD1 (6 bases). V lost 7 bases, J lost 6 bases, and 16 bases lay in between. CDR1 is SNHLY and CDR2 is FYNNEI in the germline V gene. This CDR3 is 14 amino acids long. The CDR3 sequence: CASTVLSGAQPQHF. The CDR3 DNA follows: TGTGCCAGCACGGTCCTATCAGGGGCTCAGCCCCAGCATTTT.

The genes are TRBV4-1 and TRBJ2-5; D not resolved. The CDR3 is 16 residues long. Germline V gives CDR1 MGHRA, CDR2 YSYEKL. Trimming pared 4 bases from V and 1 base from J, leaving 16 bases between. Here the CDR3 reads CASSRYPGRLQETQYF. CDR3 bases: TGCGCCAGCAGCCGCTACCCAGGTCGGCTCCAAGAGACCCAGTACTTC.

The V and J genes are TRBV6-5 and TRBJ1-1; D might be TRBD1 (5 bases). Germline CDR1 reads MNHEY; CDR2 reads SVGAGI. The CDR3 length is 14 residues. Trimming left V 5 bases short and J 1 base short, with 11 bases between. DNA for the CDR3: TGTGCCAGCAGTCCGGGGGATTCGAACACTGAAGCTTTCTTT. This translates into CASSPGDSNTEAFF.

The chain is built from TRBV30 and TRBJ1-3; perhaps TRBD1 as D (6 bases). The CDR3 extends over 17 amino acids. The V end lost 0 bases, the J end lost 6 bases, and 21 bases lay between the germline ends. Germline-derived CDR1 and CDR2 are GTSNPN and SVGIG (reference sequence). The CDR3 here is CAWSVPPQGVSVNTIYF. Written as DNA, the CDR3 is TGTGCCTGGAGTGTACCCCCACAGGGCGTTAGTGTAAACACCATATATTTT.

V usage is TRBV9 and J usage is TRBJ2-7; TRBD2 matches 9 bases. The J segment lost 4 bases and the V segment lost 0 bases, leaving 2 bases of the junction unmatched. Germline V gene sequence: CDR1 SGDLS, CDR2 YYNGEE. The CDR3 runs to 14 residues. CDR3 protein: CASSVGSGGYEQYF. The CDR3 region has the DNA TGTGCCAGCAGCGTAGGTAGCGGGGGATACGAGCAGTACTTC.

This chain connects TRBV10-3 to TRBJ2-2; tentatively, D is TRBD2 (6 bases). The CDR3 sequence is 14 residues long. Germline CDR1 reads ENHRY; CDR2 reads SYGVKD. V shed 4 bases and J shed 7 bases, with 13 bases lying between them. In DNA, the CDR3 is TGTGCCATCAGTGGCTCTAGCGAGGGCGGGGAGCTGTTTTTT. Its protein is CAISGSSEGGELFF.

The rearrangement links TRBV4-1 to TRBJ2-2; 9 nucleotides align to TRBD2. This CDR3 has 17 residues. V shed 1 base and J 3 bases; nucleotides not matched to a gene: 6. Germline-derived CDR1 and CDR2 are MGHRA and YSYEKL. The CDR3 is CASSQVSGLADTGELFF. CDR3 nucleotides: TGCGCCAGCAGCCAAGTGTCGGGACTAGCAGACACCGGGGAGCTGTTTTTT.

Written as DNA, the CDR3 is TGTGCCAGTGAGGCTAGGGGCATAAATTCACCCCTCCACTTT. Translating it yields CASEARGINSPLHF. This chain uses TRBV19 with TRBJ1-6; D possibly corresponds to TRBD1 (5 bases). Germline V gene data show CDR1 as LNHDA and CDR2 as SQIVND (reference sequence). This CDR3 region has 14 residues. Trimming left V 8 bases short and J 7 bases short, with 15 bases between.